This T cell receptor beta chain was documented in a study of long-term antiretroviral therapy in people with HIV. Investigators performed immunoSEQ version v3.0 at survey level. TCRdb keeps only in-frame clones here, not all; method: immunoSEQ multiplex PCR. This sample yields 20,000 to 25,000 clones, of which roughly 86% are seen a single time; roughly 3.5% belongs to the top ten. General observations from the study: Collection of the blood, which took place between the mid-2000s and the late 2010s, possibly occurred under older ART regimens.

Concerning this clone itself: The antigen remains undetermined.

The germline V gene encodes CDR1 MDHEN and CDR2 SYDVKM. Trimming removed 4 bases from V and 5 bases from J; junction bases left unmatched: 7. The CDR3 length is 15 residues. The TCR comes from a woman aged 25 to 39 with HIV. The sequencing used unsorted PBMCs, collected 1.9 years after starting antiretroviral therapy. V is TRBV28 and J is TRBJ2-7, with TRBD1 matching 11 bases. This chain's CDR3 is CASSSLGTGGNEQYF. The CDR3 region has the DNA TGTGCCAGCAGTTCTCTCGGGACAGGGGGTAACGAGCAGTACTTC.